These 25 T cell receptor beta chains share one sample of origin, sequenced in a study of metastatic and nonmetastatic thyroid tumors. Each patient went into thyroid surgery without having received any treatment. TCRdb re-analyzed the PCR reads through MiXCR. The profile shows around 5,000 clones, more than 25% of them singletons. Sequencing used adjacent normal tissue. All receptors derive from a male donor with papillary thyroid cancer or a benign thyroid nodule (not recorded which). Some clones in this sample may be carry-over from other donors' samples.

This clone was picked up a small number of times. The CDR3 spells CASSFSPMSGGAGDTQYF. In DNA form, the CDR3 reads TGTGCCAGCAGTTTTTCCCCCATGAGCGGGGGGGCAGGAGATACGCAGTATTTT. The V and J genes are TRBV6-6 and TRBJ2-3; 10 bases are a match to TRBD2. This CDR3 comprises 18 residues. V lost 4 bases to trimming and J lost 5 bases; unmatched junction nucleotides: 15. The germline CDR1 and CDR2 sequences are MNHNY and SVGAGI (reference sequence).

In this sample, this clone turned up a few times. The chain combines TRBV10-3 with TRBJ2-7; possible D gene TRBD1, 5 bases. The CDR3 length is 14 residues. Germline assignment: CDR1 ENHRY and CDR2 SYGVKD. The V and J ends lost 0 bases and 6 bases respectively, with 12 bases between them. The CDR3 DNA follows: TGTGCCATCAGTGAGTCGACTCAGGGTTCCGAGCAGTACTTC. It specifies CAISESTQGSEQYF.

Judged by abundance, this clone is medium-sized. The chain links TRBV6-1 to TRBJ2-2, with D hard to call. This CDR3 is 14 amino acids long. The V end was cut by 8 bases, the J end by 0 bases, with 10 bases between. CDR1 and CDR2 (germline): MNHNS, SASEGT. Here the CDR3 DNA reads TGTGCCAGCCGACGGGCTACGAACACCGGGGAGCTGTTTTTT. This encodes CASRRATNTGELFF.

Only a few counts were recorded for this clone. The chain couples TRBV12-3 or TRBV12-4 to TRBJ1-4; 7 nucleotides line up with TRBD1. The CDR3 spans 12 residues. Trimming took 5 bases from V and 10 from J; bases not matched to a gene: 4. CDR3 sequence (DNA): TGTGCCAGCAGTCAGGGGGTCGGAAAACTGTTTTTT. It codes for CASSQGVGKLFF.

There are a few counts of this clone. V and J are TRBV7-9 and TRBJ2-2; D not resolved. V lost 3 bases and J lost 7, with 15 bases in between. CDR3 length: 15 residues. Looked up from germline, CDR1 is SEHNR and CDR2 is FQNEAQ (reference sequence). Here the CDR3 DNA reads TGTGCCAGCAGCTTCGATGGGTTAAGTGGCGGGGAGCTGTTTTTT. The encoded protein is CASSFDGLSGGELFF.

The genes are TRBV4-2 and TRBJ2-7, with 10 bases aligning to TRBD2. This CDR3 is built from 15 residues. Germline-derived CDR1 and CDR2 are LGHNA and YNFKEQ. V gave up 2 bases and J gave up 6 bases; unmatched junction bases: 7. The chain's CDR3 is CASSQIAGGLSEQYF. The CDR3 DNA sequence: TGTGCCAGCAGCCAAATAGCGGGGGGATTATCCGAGCAGTACTTC.

The rearrangement joins TRBV6-1 to TRBJ2-7; 14 bases fit TRBD2. V shed 5 bases and J 6 bases; nucleotides not matched to a gene: 9. The CDR3 covers 16 residues. Germline assignment: CDR1 MNHNS and CDR2 SASEGT. CDR3 protein: CASSFGTSGSLIEQYF. In DNA, the CDR3 is TGTGCCAGCAGTTTCGGGACTAGCGGGAGTCTGATCGAGCAGTACTTC.

Remarks on this clone: A much larger clone is a single base away; this may be a read error. Other DNA sequences in this sample translate to the same CDR3. The chain has TRBV11-2 and TRBJ2-7, with TRBD2 matching 7 bases. Trimming at V came to 0 bases and at J to 3 bases, leaving 17 bases not matched to a gene. This CDR3 has 19 residues. Germline V gene lookup returns CDR1 SGHAT and CDR2 FQNNGV. Here the CDR3 DNA reads TGTGCCAGCAGCTTAGATCGTGCAGGTACGGGACTACTTCACTACGAGCAGTACTTC. It specifies CASSLDRAGTGLLHYEQYF. Complete variable domain (other parts from reference TRBV11-2 and TRBJ2-7): EAGVAQSPRYKIIEKRQSVAFWCNPISGHATLYWYQQILGQGPKLLIQFQNNGVVDDSQLPKDRFSAERLKGVDSTLKIQPAKLEDSAVYLCASSLDRAGTGLLHYEQYFGPGTRLTVT.

This chain uses TRBV13 with TRBJ2-3; D remains ambiguous. Germline V lookup: CDR1 PRHDT, CDR2 FYEKMQ (reference sequence). The CDR3 loop spans 16 amino acids. V was cut by 4 bases and J by 0 bases, with 14 bases left in between. The CDR3 loop reads CASSSYSSTSTDTQYF. DNA of the CDR3: TGTGCCAGCAGCTCATACTCAAGTACTAGCACAGATACGCAGTATTTT.

This clone is large within its sample. The V and J genes are TRBV5-8 and TRBJ2-3; D call uncertain. The CDR3 has 15 residues. V gave up 0 bases and J gave up 2 bases, with 10 bases separating them. From germline, CDR1 is SGHTS and CDR2 YDEGEE. The CDR3 here is CASSLGRYPTDTQYF. The CDR3 coding sequence is TGTGCCAGCAGCTTGGGACGTTATCCCACAGATACGCAGTATTTT.

In this sample, this clone is medium-sized. The chain employs TRBV20-1 and TRBJ2-7; D gene ambiguous. CDR3 length: 13 amino acids. Germline values: CDR1 DFQATT, CDR2 SNEGSKA (reference sequence). V was shortened by 6 bases and J by 4 bases, with 16 bases between the two germline ends. The CDR3 here is CSAANTDGYEQYF. The CDR3 DNA is TGCAGTGCCGCAAACACGGACGGGTACGAGCAGTACTTC.

Here the CDR3 DNA reads TGTGCCAGCAGCGTTCTAGCGGGAACTTACAATGAGCAGTTCTTC. The encoded protein is CASSVLAGTYNEQFF. The rearrangement links TRBV6-1 to TRBJ2-1; TRBD2 matches at 9 bases. The CDR3 length is 15 residues. In germline, CDR1 is MNHNS, CDR2 SASEGT. The V and J ends lost 6 bases and 4 bases, in that order; junction bases with no gene match: 7.

Remarks on this clone: The junction does not match germline at one end; this may be a read error. The J gene is TRBJ1-6, the V gene TRBV6-1; the D gene is possibly TRBD1 (5 bases). This CDR3 spans 16 amino acids. From germline, CDR1 is MNHNS and CDR2 SASEGT. The CDR3 nucleotides are TGTGCCAGAAGTGAGGTAGCCCGGGACGGATATTCACCCCTCCACTTT. Translated: CARSEVARDGYSPLHF.

Judged by abundance, this clone is medium-sized. This sequence joins TRBV7-8 and TRBJ1-6; no clear D. CDR1 is SGHVS and CDR2 is FQNEAQ in the germline V gene. There are 13 residues in the CDR3. The CDR3 DNA reads TGTGCGGCCCGGGCCGGGATTAATTCACCCCTCCACTTT. Encoded protein: CAARAGINSPLHF.

The rearrangement uses TRBV7-2 and TRBJ2-7, with D hard to call. V was shortened by 4 bases and J by 0 bases, with 4 bases between the two germline ends. This CDR3 contains 12 residues. The germline V gene has CDR1 SGHTA and CDR2 FQGNSA. CDR3: CASSSSSYEQYF. As DNA, the CDR3 is TGTGCCAGCAGCTCCTCCTCCTACGAGCAGTACTTC.

This clone is termed medium-sized. The V and J genes are TRBV5-1 and TRBJ1-4; weak D call: TRBD1 (6 bases). The CDR3 totals 13 residues. Germline CDR1 SGHRS, CDR2 YFSETQ. The V gene lost 5 bases and the J gene lost 7 bases, with 12 bases spanning the gap. The CDR3, as DNA: TGCGCCAGCAGTGCAGCAGGGGCTGAAAAACTGTTTTTT. This translates into CASSAAGAEKLFF.

In its sample, this clone was seen a few times. J is TRBJ1-1 and V is TRBV28; possible D gene TRBD1, 5 bases. Germline CDR1 reads MDHEN; CDR2 reads SYDVKM. The CDR3 has 13 residues. Trimming removed 7 bases from V and 4 bases from J, with 13 bases in between. CDR3 amino acids: CASTQAFRTEAFF. The CDR3, as DNA: TGTGCCAGCACACAGGCGTTCCGCACTGAAGCTTTCTTT.

This clone has a handful of counts. This rearrangement joins TRBV12-3 or TRBV12-4 to TRBJ2-3, with unresolved D. V was pared by 3 bases and J by 8 bases, with 12 bases between. The CDR3 runs 13 residues. Here the CDR3 reads CASSFVMRGTQYF. The CDR3 nucleotides read TGTGCCAGCAGTTTCGTTATGCGAGGTACGCAGTATTTT.

This clone was seen a handful of times. This chain joins TRBV24-1 and TRBJ1-1; 10 bases align to TRBD1. This CDR3 has 14 residues. J gave up 3 bases and V 7 bases, and 4 bases lay outside the gene matches. Germline CDR1 and CDR2: KGHDR and SFDVKD. This chain's CDR3 is CATRTGGRDTEAFF. The CDR3 bases are TGTGCCACCAGGACAGGGGGCAGAGACACTGAAGCTTTCTTT.

This clone is large. The genes are TRBV11-3 and TRBJ2-7, with 10 positions matching TRBD2. Germline values: CDR1 SGHNT, CDR2 YENEEA. The trim removed 6 bases at V and 6 bases at J, leaving 5 bases unmatched. The CDR3 is made up of 13 amino acids. The CDR3 DNA reads as TGTGCCAGCAGATCAGCGGGAGGGGGCGAGCAGTACTTC. Protein: CASRSAGGGEQYF.

As to this clone: A junction end diverges from the germline sequence, so it may reflect a read error. The genes are TRBV30 and TRBJ1-6; D not certain. The CDR3 totals 16 residues. Germline assignment: CDR1 GTSNPN and CDR2 SVGIG (reference sequence). For the CDR3, the DNA is TGTGCCCGGAGTGTCCCATGGACCGTGACTCATTCACCCCTCCACTTT. The encoded protein is CARSVPWTVTHSPLHF.

This clone was seen repeatedly, ten times or more. The rearrangement uses TRBV10-1 and TRBJ2-3; TRBD2 might be the D (6 bases). CDR1 and CDR2 from the germline V gene are WNHNN and SYGVQD (reference sequence). Trimming left V 2 bases short and J 3 bases short, with 15 bases between. The CDR3 consists of 16 residues. CDR3 DNA sequence: TGCGCCAGCAGTGAGGGGGTAGCGGAGTGGACAGATACGCAGTATTTT. Its protein product is CASSEGVAEWTDTQYF.

This clone was seen a few times. This rearrangement joins TRBV5-1 to TRBJ2-7, with TRBD1 as a possible D gene (5 bases). Germline CDR1 reads SGHRS; CDR2 reads YFSETQ. The CDR3 has 15 amino acids. The V and J ends lost 4 bases and 3 bases respectively, with 17 bases between them. CDR3 protein: CASSPVQGRDYEQYF. CDR3 bases: TGCGCCAGCAGCCCGGTTCAGGGAAGAGACTACGAGCAGTACTTC.

This clone was recorded many times. Other DNA sequences of this sample code for an identical CDR3. The V gene is TRBV6-1, the J gene TRBJ1-5; perhaps TRBD1 as D (5 bases). CDR1 is MNHNS, CDR2 SASEGT, per germline. Trimming shortened V by 2 bases and J by 4 bases, and 9 bases separated the two germline ends. The CDR3 contains 14 residues. The CDR3 loop is CASSEKTANQPQHF. The CDR3 DNA is TGTGCCAGCAGTGAAAAGACAGCAAATCAGCCCCAGCATTTT.

Notes on this clone: Given a much more abundant clone one base away, this may be a read error. The rearrangement joins TRBV6-5 to TRBJ2-2; 10 bases are a match to TRBD2. The germline V gene encodes CDR1 MNHEY and CDR2 SVGAGI. This CDR3 region has 17 residues. CDR3 region: CASIRPGLALNTVELFF. The CDR3 nucleotides are TGTGCCAGCATTAGACCGGGACTAGCGCTGAACACCGTGGAGCTGTTTTTT.